These 13 T cell receptor beta chains originate from one sample sequenced in a study of T cell repertoires in cytomegalovirus infection. No antigen has been identified for these receptors. TCRdb reprocessed the reads with MiXCR, giving one entry per CDR3 protein. The sample holds some 590,000 distinct CDR3 sequences; under 45% are singletons and the top ten take about 46%. This specimen consisted of cultured PBMCs, obtained from culture after CMV antigen stimulation. Receptors originate from a human donor in good health (CMV status not recorded). Some clones in this sample may be carry-over from other donors' samples.

The chain joins TRBV6-6 to TRBJ2-7, with a tentative D call TRBD2 (5 bases). V shed 0 bases and J shed 5 bases, with 14 bases lying between them. The CDR3 contains 15 residues. Looked up from germline, CDR1 is MNHNY and CDR2 is SVGAGI (reference sequence). CDR3 sequence (DNA): TGTGCCAGCAGTTACTCTATGAGGGAGAACAACGAGCAGTACTTC. It yields the protein CASSYSMRENNEQYF.

This chain links TRBV14 with TRBJ1-5; 12 bases align to TRBD1. The V segment lost 1 base and the J segment 6 bases; nucleotides outside the gene matches: 4. Germline V gene data show CDR1 as SGHDN and CDR2 as FVKESK. The CDR3 runs to 16 residues. The CDR3 spells CASSQVGDRGLQPQHF. CDR3 DNA: TGTGCCAGCAGCCAAGTGGGGGACAGGGGGCTTCAGCCCCAGCATTTT.

This sequence joins TRBV6-2 or TRBV6-3 and TRBJ2-3, with unresolved D. The germline V and J ends were trimmed by 2 bases and 3 bases, with 9 bases remaining between them. This CDR3 is built from 14 residues. Germline assignment: CDR1 MNHEY and CDR2 SVGEGT. The CDR3 DNA is TGTGCCAGCAGTTACCTGAGTTCGACAGATACGCAGTATTTT. It specifies CASSYLSSTDTQYF.

This clonotype was counted a few times. The chain employs TRBV10-3 and TRBJ2-3; D possibly matches TRBD1 or TRBD2 (5 bases each). Germline assignment: CDR1 ENHRY and CDR2 SYGVKD. The CDR3 is made up of 17 amino acids. V dropped 3 bases and J dropped 0 bases, with 16 bases sitting between them. This CDR3 is CAISDKGRSNSTDTQYF. Here the CDR3 DNA reads TGTGCCATCAGTGATAAGGGACGGTCCAATAGCACAGATACGCAGTATTTT.

The J gene is TRBJ2-5, the V gene TRBV5-4, with 10 bases lining up with TRBD1. Germline CDR1 SGHNT, CDR2 YYREEE (reference sequence). With V trimmed by 2 bases and J by 4 bases, 8 bases remained unmatched. This CDR3 has 16 amino acids. DNA of the CDR3: TGTGCCAGCAGCTTCCAGACAGGGGGCAGGGGAGAGACCCAGTACTTC. Translation gives CASSFQTGGRGETQYF.

This clonotype was seen just once. The CDR3 reads CASSRRPGLAANEQFF. The CDR3 DNA sequence: TGTGCCAGCAGTCGCCGGCCGGGACTAGCGGCCAATGAGCAGTTCTTC. The rearrangement joins TRBV5-6 to TRBJ2-1, with 11 bases aligning to TRBD2. J lost 6 bases, V lost 5 bases, and 10 bases had no gene match. The CDR3 covers 16 residues. Germline V gives CDR1 SGHDT, CDR2 YYEEEE. Using reference TRBV5-6 and TRBJ2-1 for the parts outside the CDR3, the full variable domain is DAGVTQSPTHLIKTRGQQVTLRCSPKSGHDTVSWYQQALGQGPQFIFQYYEEEERQRGNFPDRFSGHQFPNYSSELNVNALLLGDSALYLCASSRRPGLAANEQFFGPGTRLTVL.

The chain combines TRBV7-9 with TRBJ2-1, with D tentatively TRBD2 (5 bases). Germline-derived CDR1 and CDR2 are SEHNR and FQNEAQ (reference sequence). Trimming removed 5 bases at V and 8 bases at J, with 10 bases between. This CDR3 region has 12 residues. CDR3 amino acids: CASSRTEYEQFF. Here the CDR3 DNA reads TGTGCCAGCAGCCGGACTGAGTATGAGCAGTTCTTC.

The V and J genes are TRBV7-2 and TRBJ2-1; D remains ambiguous. Trimming left V 6 bases short and J 0 bases short, with 12 bases between. This CDR3 is built from 15 residues. Per germline, CDR1 SGHTA and CDR2 FQGNSA. The DNA of the CDR3 is TGTGCCAGCAGTCTTAACAAAATCTCCTACAATGAGCAGTTCTTC. As protein: CASSLNKISYNEQFF. The full variable domain, in which reference TRBV7-2 and TRBJ2-1 provide the parts outside the CDR3, is GAGVSQSPSNKVTEKGKDVELRCDPISGHTALYWYRQSLGQGLEFLIYFQGNSAPDKSGLPSDRFSAERTGGSVSTLTIQRTQQEDSAVYLCASSLNKISYNEQFFGPGTRLTVL.

This clonotype was seen a handful of times. The gene calls are TRBV12-3 or TRBV12-4 and TRBJ1-3; D ambiguous. Between the trimmed V and J ends, which lost 6 bases and 3 bases, there was a span of 6 bases. The CDR3 length is 12 residues. The CDR3 is CASSRIGNTIYF. CDR3 coding DNA: TGTGCCAGCAGCCGAATTGGAAACACCATATATTTT.

This clonotype appeared a single time. This chain joins TRBV5-6 and TRBJ1-1; D not resolved. The V gene's germline CDR1 is SGHDT and CDR2 YYEEEE. The CDR3 is 13 residues long. Trimming took 6 bases from V and 4 from J, leaving 13 bases between them. The CDR3 reads CASTPFSSTEAFF. For the CDR3, the DNA is TGTGCCAGCACCCCTTTTTCGAGCACTGAAGCTTTCTTT. Full variable domain (missing parts from reference TRBV5-6 and TRBJ1-1): DAGVTQSPTHLIKTRGQQVTLRCSPKSGHDTVSWYQQALGQGPQFIFQYYEEEERQRGNFPDRFSGHQFPNYSSELNVNALLLGDSALYLCASTPFSSTEAFFGQGTRLTVV.

This clonotype was seen only a few times. The chain employs TRBV5-4 and TRBJ2-5; weak D call: TRBD2 (6 bases). The V gene's germline CDR1 is SGHNT and CDR2 YYREEE (reference sequence). The CDR3 consists of 17 residues. V was shortened by 1 base and J by 5 bases, with 21 bases between the two germline ends. The CDR3 spells CASSLTPSAMGRETQYF. As DNA, the CDR3 is TGTGCCAGCAGCTTGACGCCTAGCGCCATGGGGCGGGAGACCCAGTACTTC.

This clonotype was seen a few times. The chain couples TRBV7-2 to TRBJ1-6; maybe TRBD1 (6 bases). Between the trimmed V and J ends, which lost 6 bases and 8 bases, there was a span of 17 bases. From germline, CDR1 is SGHTA and CDR2 FQGNSA. The CDR3 runs to 15 residues. The CDR3 DNA sequence: TGTGCCAGCAGACCGACAGGTCGCTGGGATTCACCCCTCCACTTT. This encodes CASRPTGRWDSPLHF.

J is TRBJ1-1 and V is TRBV7-6; TRBD1 aligns across 9 bases. The V and J ends lost 5 bases and 1 base, in that order; junction bases with no gene match: 8. Germline CDR1 reads SGHVS; CDR2 reads FNYEAQ. The CDR3 is 16 residues long. The DNA for the CDR3 is TGTGCCAGCAGCCCGCCGGGACAGGGATCGAACACTGAAGCTTTCTTT. The encoded protein is CASSPPGQGSNTEAFF.